This TCR beta chain was sequenced during a study of T cells in women clearing cervical HPV infection. About the study: Control women cleared a single incident HPV16 infection within 12 months. Case blood was drawn when the lesion was first found; control blood after infection became undetectable.

CDR3 length: 15 amino acids. Germline-derived CDR1 and CDR2 are SNHLY and FYNNEI. Clones were sequenced by immunoSEQ multiplex PCR, and TCRdb holds only the in-frame ones, with some missing. The listing records more than 25,000 clones. Regarding this clone: What it binds is not known. The read terminates 3 residues ahead of where the CDR3 ends, so the germline J gene completes it.

General study findings and limits: CIN3+ cases had significantly higher TCR repertoire richness than controls, but evenness did not differ.

The V gene is TRBV2, the J gene TRBJ2-3, with 7 positions matching TRBD2. Source material: blood buffy coat. This receptor was taken from a woman aged 18-70 years with a cervical HPV16 infection that either progressed to CIN3+ or cleared (not recorded which). CDR3 amino acids: CASSAGTTSNQPQYF. The sequenced CDR3 bases are TGTGCCAGCAGTGCCGGGACGACTAGCAATCAGCCG.